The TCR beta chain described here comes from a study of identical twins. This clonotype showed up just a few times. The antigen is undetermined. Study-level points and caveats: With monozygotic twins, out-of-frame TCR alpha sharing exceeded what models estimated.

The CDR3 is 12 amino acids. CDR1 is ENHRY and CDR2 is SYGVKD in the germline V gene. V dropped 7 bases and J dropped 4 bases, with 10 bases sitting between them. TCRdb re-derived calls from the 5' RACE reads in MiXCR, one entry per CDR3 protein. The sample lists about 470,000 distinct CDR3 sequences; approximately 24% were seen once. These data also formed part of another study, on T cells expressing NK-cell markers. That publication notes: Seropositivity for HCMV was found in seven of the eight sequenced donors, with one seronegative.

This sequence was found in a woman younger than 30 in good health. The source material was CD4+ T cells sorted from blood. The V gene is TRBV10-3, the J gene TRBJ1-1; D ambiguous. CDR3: CAINNGPTEAFF. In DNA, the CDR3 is TGTGCCATCAATAACGGGCCCACTGAAGCTTTCTTT.